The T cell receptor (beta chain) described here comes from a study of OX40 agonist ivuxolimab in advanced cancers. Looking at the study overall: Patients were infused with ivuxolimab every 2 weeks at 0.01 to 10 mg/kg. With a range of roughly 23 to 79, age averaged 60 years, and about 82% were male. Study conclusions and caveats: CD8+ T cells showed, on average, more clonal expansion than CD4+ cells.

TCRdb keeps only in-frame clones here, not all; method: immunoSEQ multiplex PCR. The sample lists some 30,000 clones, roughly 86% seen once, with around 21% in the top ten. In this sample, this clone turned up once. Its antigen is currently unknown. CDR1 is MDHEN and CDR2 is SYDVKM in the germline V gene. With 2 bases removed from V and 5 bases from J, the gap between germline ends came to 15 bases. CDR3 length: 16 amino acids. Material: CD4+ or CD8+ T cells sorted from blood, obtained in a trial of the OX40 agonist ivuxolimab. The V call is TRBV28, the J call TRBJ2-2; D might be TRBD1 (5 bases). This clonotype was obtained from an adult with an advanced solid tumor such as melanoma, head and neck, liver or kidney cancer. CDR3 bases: TGTGCCAGCAGTTTACCCCAGGGTTTCGGAACCGGGGAGCTGTTTTTT. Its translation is CASSLPQGFGTGELFF.